This TCR beta chain was observed in a study of TIL therapy for anti-PD-1-resistant metastatic lung cancer. Study in general: Median tumor mutation burden was 1.5 mutations per megabase.

The libraries were made with immunoSEQ v3. The data were produced by immunoSEQ multiplex PCR, yet TCRdb's version contains in-frame clones alone and is incomplete. The sample yields 95,000 or so clones, about 71% seen once. The time point: pre-treatment sample, taken before nivolumab and TIL therapy. Most excised metastases sampled were pleural nodules or supraclavicular lymph nodes. The TCR originated in a person between 30 and 80 years old with non-small cell lung cancer. The source material was tumor tissue, sampled at baseline.

The CDR3 region is CASSLEGTGPPRNTIYF. The CDR3 nucleotides are TGTGCCAGCAGCTTAGAAGGGACAGGGCCGCCTCGGAACACCATATATTTT. The chain carries TRBV11-2 and TRBJ1-3; TRBD1 matches at 9 bases. The CDR3 consists of 17 residues. The V gene end was trimmed by 0 bases and the J gene end by 7 bases; junction bases not matched to a gene: 10. Germline V gene data show CDR1 as SGHAT and CDR2 as FQNNGV.